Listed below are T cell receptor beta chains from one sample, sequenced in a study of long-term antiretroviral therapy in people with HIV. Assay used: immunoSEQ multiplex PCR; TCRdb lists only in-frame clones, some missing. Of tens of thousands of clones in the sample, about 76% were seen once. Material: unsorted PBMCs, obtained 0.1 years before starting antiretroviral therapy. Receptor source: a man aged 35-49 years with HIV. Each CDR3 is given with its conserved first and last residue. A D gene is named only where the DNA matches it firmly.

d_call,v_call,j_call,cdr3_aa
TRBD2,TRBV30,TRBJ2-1,CAWSPLAGDNEQFF
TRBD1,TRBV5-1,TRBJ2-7,CASSFGQGPWYEQYF
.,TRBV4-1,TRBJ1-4,CASSQDRGGRLPLRDEKLFF
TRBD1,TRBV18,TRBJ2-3,CASSPQGAGTDTQYF
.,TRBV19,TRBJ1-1,CASSALGNTEAFF
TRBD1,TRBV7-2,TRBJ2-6,CASLKDRAGANVLTF
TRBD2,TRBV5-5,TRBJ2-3,CASSRGRLAGDTQYF
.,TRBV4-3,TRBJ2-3,CASSQDLASDTQYF
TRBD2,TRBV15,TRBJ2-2,CATSRVELAGAGELFF
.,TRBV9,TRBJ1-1,CASSVASRNTEAFF
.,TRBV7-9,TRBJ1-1,CASSLQGGSEAFF
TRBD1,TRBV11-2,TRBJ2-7,CASSPWTGGREQYF
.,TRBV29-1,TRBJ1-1,CSVGTTQGPEAFF
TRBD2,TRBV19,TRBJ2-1,CASSIVLLATDEQFF
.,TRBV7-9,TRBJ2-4,CASSDLREAKNIQYF
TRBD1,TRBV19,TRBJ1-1,CASFTTGQANTEAFF